The rows below give T cell receptor beta chains drawn from one sample of a study of blood T cell repertoires in COVID-19. Method: immunoSEQ multiplex PCR; TCRdb's copy keeps in-frame clones and lacks some. The data hold roughly 250,000 clones, with 80% to 90% observed a single time. Sequenced material: PBMCs or T cells enriched from blood (not recorded which). The receptors shown here come from a woman in her 30s who had recovered from COVID-19. CDR3s include the opening cysteine and the closing phenylalanine or tryptophan. The D gene is left open where the match is weak. Clone size is stated in some rows and not others, as once, few, many or a class when expanded.

TRBV5-1	TRBD1	NA	TRBJ2-1	TGCGCCAGCAGTTTTTTCCTCGGGACAGCTTACAATGAGCAGTTCTTC	CASSFFLGTAYNEQFF
TRBV7-8	NA	NA	TRBJ2-1	TGTGCCAGCAGCTTAGCGGGGGGGGCAGCCTACAATGAGCAGTTCTTC	CASSLAGGAAYNEQFF
TRBV14	NA	NA	TRBJ1-1	TGTGCCAGCAGCCGAAAGGAAGGACTTCGAACTTGGAACACTGAAGCTTTCTTT	CASSRKEGLRTWNTEAFF
TRBV28	TRBD2	NA	TRBJ2-3	TGTGCCAGCAGTTTGCGGGAGTCAGATACGCAGTATTTT	CASSLRESDTQYF
TRBV10-1	TRBD1	once	TRBJ1-2	TGCGCCAGCAGTGAGTCTCGGGACAGGGGAATATATTCGGATGGCTACACCTTC	CASSESRDRGIYSDGYTF
TRBV10-2	NA	NA	TRBJ1-1	TGCGCCACTACACACGGGGAGGTGACTGAAGCTTTCTTT	CATTHGEVTEAFF
TRBV4-1	NA	NA	TRBJ1-1	TGCGCCAGCAGCCAAGTAATGGGGCGCGGAAACACTGAAGCTTTCTTT	CASSQVMGRGNTEAFF
TRBV28	TRBD1	NA	TRBJ1-4	TGTGCCAGCAAGGGGCGACAGGGCTTTGAAAAACTGTTTTTT	CASKGRQGFEKLFF
TRBV28	NA	NA	TRBJ2-2	TGTGCCAGCAGTTTTATCTGGACATCCCAGAACACCGGGGAGCTGTTTTTT	CASSFIWTSQNTGELFF
TRBV6-1	TRBD1	NA	TRBJ1-2	TGTGCCAGCAGTCAGGGACAGGACTATGGCTACACCTTC	CASSQGQDYGYTF
TRBV29-1	NA	NA	TRBJ2-7	TGCAGCGCCGAGCTCCTCAATATTGGGCAGTACTTC	CSAELLNIGQYF
TRBV7-2	TRBD2	NA	TRBJ2-1	TGTGCCAGCAGCCCGCGTCAGCGGGGGCGGGAGCAGTTCTTC	CASSPRQRGREQFF
TRBV4-2	TRBD1	NA	TRBJ1-2	TGTGCCAGCAGCCAAGGAACACAGGGGGAAGGCTATGGCTACACCTTC	CASSQGTQGEGYGYTF